Listed below are T cell receptor beta chains from one sample, sequenced in a study of T-cell reconstitution after alpha-beta-depleted transplantation in children. TCRdb itself ran the PCR reads through MiXCR, one entry per CDR3 protein. The sample lists roughly 790,000 distinct CDR3 sequences; about 16% were seen once. Specimen: PBMCs, mostly from graft donor cells, collected 360 days after TCRalphabeta/CD19-depleted stem cell transplant. The receptors stem from a male patient younger than 18 who had a stem cell transplant for acute lymphoblastic leukemia, so the T cells may come from the graft donor. CDR3s include the opening cysteine and the closing phenylalanine or tryptophan. The D gene is left open where the match is weak. Rows give clone size only sometimes, using once, few, many, or a class for an expanded clone.

size,V,J,D,CDR3,DNA
.,TRBV29-1,TRBJ2-4,.,CSVRELAKNIQYF,TGCAGCGTTCGGGAGTTGGCCAAAAACATTCAGTACTTC
many,TRBV11-2,TRBJ2-3,.,CASSLEEPDTQYF,TGTGCCAGCAGCCTGGAGGAGCCAGATACGCAGTATTTT
few,TRBV11-2,TRBJ1-4,.,CASSFGGLVEKLFF,TGTGCCAGCAGCTTCGGGGGGCTGGTTGAAAAACTGTTTTTT
.,TRBV20-1,TRBJ2-7,TRBD2,CSADHGTSASYEQYF,TGCAGTGCCGACCATGGGACTAGCGCGTCCTACGAGCAGTACTTC
few,TRBV12-3/TRBV12-4,TRBJ2-4,.,CASSSQGVLAKNIQYF,TGTGCCAGCAGTTCCCAGGGAGTACTAGCCAAAAACATTCAGTACTTC
.,TRBV7-9,TRBJ2-1,TRBD2,CASSLASGRVHNEQFF,TGTGCCAGCAGCTTAGCTAGCGGGAGGGTTCACAATGAGCAGTTCTTC
.,TRBV29-1,TRBJ2-5,.,CSVAPLEGQYF,TGCAGCGTTGCCCCATTGGAGGGGCAGTACTTC
.,TRBV5-6,TRBJ2-5,TRBD2,CASSLAGMETQYF,TGTGCCAGCAGCTTAGCGGGGATGGAGACCCAGTACTTC
few,TRBV7-9,TRBJ1-4,TRBD1,CASSLMGRGRNEKLFF,TGTGCCAGCAGCTTAATGGGGAGGGGGCGGAATGAAAAACTGTTTTTT
few,TRBV9,TRBJ2-2,TRBD2,CASSVGPSGINTGELFF,TGTGCCAGCAGCGTAGGGCCCAGCGGGATAAACACCGGGGAGCTGTTTTTT
many,TRBV29-1,TRBJ1-5,TRBD1,CSVESTGGRHF,TGCAGCGTTGAATCGACAGGGGGAAGGCATTTT
.,TRBV4-2,TRBJ2-5,TRBD2,CASSLPRLAGKEVRETQYF,TGTGCCAGCAGCCTGCCGAGACTAGCGGGGAAGGAGGTTCGCGAGACCCAGTACTTC
few,TRBV6-5,TRBJ1-1,.,CASSYVLSLNTEAFF,TGTGCCAGCAGTTACGTGTTATCCTTGAACACTGAAGCTTTCTTT
.,TRBV5-1,TRBJ2-7,.,CASTGQIHYEQYF,TGCGCCAGCACAGGACAGATACACTACGAGCAGTACTTC
.,TRBV3-1,TRBJ1-3,TRBD1,CASKADRVSGNTIYF,TGTGCCAGCAAAGCCGACAGGGTCTCTGGAAACACCATATATTTT
many,TRBV5-4,TRBJ2-2,TRBD2,CADHGLAGTANTGELFF,TGTGCCGATCACGGGCTAGCGGGAACGGCTAACACCGGGGAGCTGTTTTTT
few,TRBV29-1,TRBJ2-1,.,CSGSRDLEQFF,TGCAGCGGCTCCCGGGACTTGGAGCAGTTCTTC
few,TRBV4-1,TRBJ2-7,TRBD2,CASSLLAGYLMEQYF,TGCGCCAGCAGCCTCTTAGCGGGCTACTTAATGGAGCAGTACTTC
many,TRBV18,TRBJ2-3,.,CASSYRVDTDTQYF,TGTGCCAGCTCATACAGGGTGGACACAGATACGCAGTATTTT